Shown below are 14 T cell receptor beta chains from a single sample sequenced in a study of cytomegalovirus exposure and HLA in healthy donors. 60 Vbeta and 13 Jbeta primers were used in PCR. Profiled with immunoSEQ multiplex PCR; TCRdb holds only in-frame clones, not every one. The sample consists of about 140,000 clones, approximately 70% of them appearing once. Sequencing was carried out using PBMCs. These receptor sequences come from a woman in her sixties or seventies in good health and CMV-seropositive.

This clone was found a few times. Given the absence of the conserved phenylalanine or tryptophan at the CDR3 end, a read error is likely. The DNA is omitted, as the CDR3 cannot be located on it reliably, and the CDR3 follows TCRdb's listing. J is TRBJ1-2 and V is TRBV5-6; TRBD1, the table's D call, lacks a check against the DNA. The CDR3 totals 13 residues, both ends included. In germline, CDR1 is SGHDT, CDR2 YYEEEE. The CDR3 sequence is CASSPLAGNSGAT.

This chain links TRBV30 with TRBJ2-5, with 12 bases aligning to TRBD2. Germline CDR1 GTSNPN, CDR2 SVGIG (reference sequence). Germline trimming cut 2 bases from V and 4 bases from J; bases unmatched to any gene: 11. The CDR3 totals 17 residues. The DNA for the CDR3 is TGTGCCTGGAGTCCGGTAAGGACTAGCGGGAACGGAGAGACCCAGTACTTC. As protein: CAWSPVRTSGNGETQYF.

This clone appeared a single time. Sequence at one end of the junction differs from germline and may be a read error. Written as DNA, the CDR3 is TGTGTCAGCAGTGAAAGGGGGACTAATGAAAAACTGTTTTTT. Its translation: CVSSERGTNEKLFF. The chain uses TRBV6-1 and TRBJ1-4; possibly TRBD1 for D (6 bases). From germline, CDR1 is MNHNS and CDR2 SASEGT. The CDR3 is 14 residues long.

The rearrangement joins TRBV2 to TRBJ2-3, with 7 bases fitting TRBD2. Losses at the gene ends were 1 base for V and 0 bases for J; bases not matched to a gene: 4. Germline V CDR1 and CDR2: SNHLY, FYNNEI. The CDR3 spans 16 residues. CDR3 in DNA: TGTGCCAGCAGTGAAGGGAGTAGCGGGAGCACAGATACGCAGTATTTT. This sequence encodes CASSEGSSGSTDTQYF.

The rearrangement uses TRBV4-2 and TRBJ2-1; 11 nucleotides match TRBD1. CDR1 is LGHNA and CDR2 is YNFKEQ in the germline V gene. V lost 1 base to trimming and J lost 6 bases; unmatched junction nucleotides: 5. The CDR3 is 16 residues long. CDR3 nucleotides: TGTGCCAGCAGCCAAGGGGGACAGGGGGAGTTCAATGAGCAGTTCTTC. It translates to CASSQGGQGEFNEQFF.

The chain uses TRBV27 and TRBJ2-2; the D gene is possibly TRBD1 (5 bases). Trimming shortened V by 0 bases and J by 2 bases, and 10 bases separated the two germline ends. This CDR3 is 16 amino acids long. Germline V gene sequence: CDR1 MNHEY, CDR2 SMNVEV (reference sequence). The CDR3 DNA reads TGTGCCAGCAGTTTATCGTGGACAAGAAACACCGGGGAGCTGTTTTTT. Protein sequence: CASSLSWTRNTGELFF.

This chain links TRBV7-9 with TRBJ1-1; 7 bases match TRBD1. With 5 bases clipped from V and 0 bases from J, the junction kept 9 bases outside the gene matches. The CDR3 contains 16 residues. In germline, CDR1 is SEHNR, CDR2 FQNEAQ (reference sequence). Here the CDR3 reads CASSPARQGMNTEAFF. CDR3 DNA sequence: TGTGCCAGCAGCCCCGCTCGACAGGGAATGAACACTGAAGCTTTCTTT.

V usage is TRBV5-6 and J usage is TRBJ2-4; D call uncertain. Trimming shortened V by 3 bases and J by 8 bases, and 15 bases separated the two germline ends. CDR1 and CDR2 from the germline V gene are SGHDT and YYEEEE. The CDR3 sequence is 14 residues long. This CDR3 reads CASSSPRQGYIQYF. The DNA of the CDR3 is TGTGCCAGCAGCTCCCCTCGACAAGGATACATTCAGTACTTC.

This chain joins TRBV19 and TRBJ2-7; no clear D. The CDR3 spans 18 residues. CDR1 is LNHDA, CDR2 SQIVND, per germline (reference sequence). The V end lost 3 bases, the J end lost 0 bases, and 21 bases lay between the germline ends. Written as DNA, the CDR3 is TGTGCCAGTAGTATTCGTGCTTTTGTGGGCAGAAGCTCCTACGAGCAGTACTTC. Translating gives CASSIRAFVGRSSYEQYF.

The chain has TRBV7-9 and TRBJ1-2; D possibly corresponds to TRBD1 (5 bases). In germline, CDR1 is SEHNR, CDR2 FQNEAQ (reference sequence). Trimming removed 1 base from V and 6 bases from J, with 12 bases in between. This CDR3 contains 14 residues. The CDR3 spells CASSLVSGGDGYTF. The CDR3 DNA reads TGTGCCAGCAGCTTAGTATCGGGGGGAGATGGCTACACCTTC.

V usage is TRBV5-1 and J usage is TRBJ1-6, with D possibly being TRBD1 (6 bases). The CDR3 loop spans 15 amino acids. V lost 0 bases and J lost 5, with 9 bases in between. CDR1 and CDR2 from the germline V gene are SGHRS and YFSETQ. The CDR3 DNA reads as TGCGCCAGCAGCTTGGCCACAGGGAATAATTCACCCCTCCACTTT. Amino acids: CASSLATGNNSPLHF. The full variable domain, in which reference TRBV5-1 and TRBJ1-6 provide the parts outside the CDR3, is KAGVTQTPRYLIKTRGQQVTLSCSPISGHRSVSWYQQTPGQGLQFLFEYFSETQRNKGNFPGRFSGRQFSNSRSEMNVSTLELGDSALYLCASSLATGNNSPLHFGNGTRLTVT.

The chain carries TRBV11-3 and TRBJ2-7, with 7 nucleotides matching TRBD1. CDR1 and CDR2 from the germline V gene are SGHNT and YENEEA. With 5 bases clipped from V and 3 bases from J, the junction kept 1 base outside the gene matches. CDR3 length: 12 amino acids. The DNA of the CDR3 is TGTGCCAGCAGCCACAGGGGCTACGAGCAGTACTTC. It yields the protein CASSHRGYEQYF. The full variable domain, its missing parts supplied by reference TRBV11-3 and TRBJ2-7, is EAGVVQSPRYKIIEKKQPVAFWCNPISGHNTLYWYLQNLGQGPELLIRYENEEAVDDSQLPKDRFSAERLKGVDSTLKIQPAELGDSAVYLCASSHRGYEQYFGPGTRLTVT.

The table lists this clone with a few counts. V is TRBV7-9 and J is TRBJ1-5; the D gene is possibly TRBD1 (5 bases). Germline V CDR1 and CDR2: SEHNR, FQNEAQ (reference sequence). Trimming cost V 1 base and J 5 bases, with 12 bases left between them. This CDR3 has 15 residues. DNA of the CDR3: TGTGCCAGCAGCTTAGGGGGGGGGATTCATCAGCCCCAGCATTTT. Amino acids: CASSLGGGIHQPQHF.

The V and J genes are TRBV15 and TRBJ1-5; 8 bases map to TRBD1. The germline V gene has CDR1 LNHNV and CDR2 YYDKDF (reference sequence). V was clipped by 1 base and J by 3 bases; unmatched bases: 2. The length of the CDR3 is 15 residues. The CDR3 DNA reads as TGTGCCACCAGCAGAGTGGACAGGGACAATCAGCCCCAGCATTTT. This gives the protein CATSRVDRDNQPQHF. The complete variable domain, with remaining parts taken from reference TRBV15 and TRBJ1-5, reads DAMVIQNPRYQVTQFGKPVTLSCSQTLNHNVMYWYQQKSSQAPKLLFHYYDKDFNNEADTPDNFQSRRPNTSFCFLDIRSPGLGDTAMYLCATSRVDRDNQPQHFGDGTRLSIL.